Following are 18 T cell receptor beta chains from one sample sequenced in a study of OX40 agonist ivuxolimab in advanced cancers. Libraries were prepared by immunoSEQ multiplex PCR; TCRdb keeps only in-frame clonotypes and omits some of them. The table records tens of thousands of clones, approximately 89% of them present only once. Sequenced material: CD4+ or CD8+ T cells sorted from blood, taken in a trial of the OX40 agonist ivuxolimab. The receptors derive from an adult with an advanced solid tumor such as melanoma, head and neck, liver or kidney cancer.

The V gene is TRBV15, the J gene TRBJ2-5; no clear D. The CDR3 has 12 residues. CDR1 is LNHNV and CDR2 is YYDKDF in the germline V gene (reference sequence). Trimming pared 0 bases from V and 4 bases from J, leaving 3 bases between. CDR3 coding DNA: TGTGCCACCAGCAGAGATCGAGAGACCCAGTACTTC. The encoded protein is CATSRDRETQYF.

The gene calls are TRBV7-6 and TRBJ2-7, with D tentatively TRBD1 (6 bases). The CDR3 is made up of 14 amino acids. Germline CDR1 is SGHVS and CDR2 is FNYEAQ. V was pared by 1 base and J by 3 bases, with 10 bases between. The chain's CDR3 is CASSLDRVNYEQYF. DNA for the CDR3: TGTGCCAGCAGCTTAGACAGGGTAAACTACGAGCAGTACTTC.

This clone was observed a few times. V and J are TRBV10-1 and TRBJ2-1, with a weak D call TRBD2 (6 bases). CDR3 length: 17 amino acids. CDR1 WNHNN and CDR2 SYGVQD come from the germline V gene (reference sequence). Trimming stripped 0 bases from V and 1 base from J, with 13 bases between. The CDR3 here is CASSESPRLGSYNEQFF. Written as DNA, the CDR3 is TGCGCCAGCAGTGAGTCGCCCCGACTAGGTTCCTACAATGAGCAGTTCTTC.

This sequence joins TRBV30 and TRBJ1-2; 7 bases map to TRBD1. Germline V gene lookup returns CDR1 GTSNPN and CDR2 SVGIG (reference sequence). This CDR3 comprises 14 residues. CDR3 in amino acids: CATRYRGINYGYTF. The CDR3 DNA reads as TGTGCAACCAGGTACAGGGGTATAAACTATGGCTACACCTTC.

CDR3: CASSIVANTEAFF. CDR3 sequence (DNA): TGTGCCAGTAGTATAGTAGCGAACACTGAAGCTTTCTTT. The rearrangement links TRBV19 to TRBJ1-1; D ambiguous. Germline assignment: CDR1 LNHDA and CDR2 SQIVND (reference sequence). The CDR3 is 13 residues long. The V and J ends lost 1 base and 1 base respectively, with 4 bases between them.

This chain uses TRBV10-3 with TRBJ1-2; D is perhaps TRBD1 (5 bases). The CDR3 is 13 residues long. The germline V gene has CDR1 ENHRY and CDR2 SYGVKD. V dropped 4 bases and J dropped 0 bases, with 6 bases sitting between them. CDR3 in amino acids: CAISGGANYGYTF. The CDR3 region has the DNA TGTGCCATCAGTGGGGGGGCTAACTATGGCTACACCTTC.

In nucleotides, the CDR3 is TGTGCCAGCAGCCGGACAGGCAATGGCTACACCTTC. It encodes CASSRTGNGYTF. The chain joins TRBV6-6 to TRBJ1-2, with TRBD1 matching over 7 bases. This CDR3 spans 12 amino acids. Germline CDR1 reads MNHNY; CDR2 reads SVGAGI (reference sequence). V lost 6 bases and J lost 6; bases outside the gene matches: 4.

This chain links TRBV18 with TRBJ1-1; D ambiguous. Trimming stripped 3 bases from V and 3 bases from J, with 8 bases between. The CDR3 runs 13 residues. Germline values: CDR1 KGHSH, CDR2 LQKENI. The CDR3 DNA is TGTGCCAGCTCACCTCATATGTACACTGAAGCTTTCTTT. Encoded protein: CASSPHMYTEAFF.

The V and J genes are TRBV9 and TRBJ2-7; D is possibly TRBD1 (5 bases). Between the trimmed V and J ends, which lost 4 bases and 2 bases, there was a span of 16 bases. CDR1 and CDR2 from the germline V gene are SGDLS and YYNGEE. The CDR3 extends over 15 amino acids. In nucleotides, the CDR3 is TGTGCCAGCAGCCCTGGGGCTCCGTGGGCCTACGAGCAGTACTTC. Protein sequence: CASSPGAPWAYEQYF.

The genes are TRBV9 and TRBJ1-1; D not certain. V lost 2 bases to trimming and J lost 0 bases, with 5 bases between them. Germline V gives CDR1 SGDLS, CDR2 YYNGEE. CDR3 length: 13 amino acids. The CDR3 sequence: CASSVSVNTEAFF. Written as DNA, the CDR3 is TGTGCCAGCAGCGTCTCAGTGAACACTGAAGCTTTCTTT.

The chain has TRBV5-1 and TRBJ2-7; 13 nucleotides line up with TRBD2. CDR3 size: 18 residues. J gave up 2 bases and V 0 bases, and 8 bases lay outside the gene matches. Germline V gene sequence: CDR1 SGHRS, CDR2 YFSETQ. The CDR3 DNA reads TGCGCCAGCAGCTTGGGGCCCAAAGGGACTAGCGGGACCTACGAGCAGTACTTC. Amino acids: CASSLGPKGTSGTYEQYF.

This clone was observed a single time. The genes are TRBV6-1 and TRBJ1-2; no clear D gene. The CDR3 sequence is 12 residues long. Trimming removed 2 bases at V and 6 bases at J, with 7 bases between. Germline V gene sequence: CDR1 MNHNS, CDR2 SASEGT. CDR3 amino acids: CASSERTHGYTF. The DNA for the CDR3 is TGTGCCAGCAGTGAACGGACTCATGGCTACACCTTC.

V is TRBV10-1 and J is TRBJ2-3, with a possible D match to TRBD1 (5 bases). The CDR3 totals 15 residues. In germline, CDR1 is WNHNN, CDR2 SYGVQD (reference sequence). V dropped 0 bases and J dropped 3 bases, with 10 bases sitting between them. The CDR3 nucleotides are TGCGCCAGCAGTGAGTCGGGGCAGGTTACAGATACGCAGTATTTT. Protein product: CASSESGQVTDTQYF.

V is TRBV28 and J is TRBJ2-7, with TRBD2 matching over 7 bases. The germline V gene encodes CDR1 MDHEN and CDR2 SYDVKM. The CDR3 runs 14 residues. The ends lost 4 bases at V and 2 bases at J; junction bases unmatched: 5. CDR3 loop: CASSWGGPPYEQYF. The DNA for the CDR3 is TGTGCCAGCAGTTGGGGAGGGCCCCCCTACGAGCAGTACTTC.

This rearrangement joins TRBV5-1 to TRBJ1-2; D ambiguous. CDR3 length: 13 amino acids. V dropped 4 bases and J dropped 8 bases, with 15 bases sitting between them. Per germline, CDR1 SGHRS and CDR2 YFSETQ. The CDR3 here is CASSPNPGGGYTF. In DNA form, the CDR3 reads TGCGCCAGCAGCCCTAACCCGGGTGGGGGCTACACCTTC. The variable domain in full, completed from reference TRBV5-1 and TRBJ1-2, reads KAGVTQTPRYLIKTRGQQVTLSCSPISGHRSVSWYQQTPGQGLQFLFEYFSETQRNKGNFPGRFSGRQFSNSRSEMNVSTLELGDSALYLCASSPNPGGGYTFGSGTRLTVV.

The chain is built from TRBV27 and TRBJ2-1; 7 positions agree with TRBD2. The CDR3 consists of 15 residues. Germline CDR1 reads MNHEY; CDR2 reads SMNVEV (reference sequence). V was clipped by 9 bases and J by 3 bases; unmatched bases: 11. CDR3 region: CASSPPGRFYNEQFF. The CDR3 DNA reads as TGTGCCAGTTCCCCCCCCGGGAGGTTCTACAATGAGCAGTTCTTC.

This clone occurred once. The V and J genes are TRBV5-1 and TRBJ2-1, with 13 bases matching TRBD2. After removal of 3 bases from V and 5 bases from J, the junction contained 14 bases not matched to a gene. This CDR3 is built from 19 residues. The germline V gene has CDR1 SGHRS and CDR2 YFSETQ. The CDR3: CASSSLPRLAGGQNNEQFF. The CDR3 region has the DNA TGCGCCAGCAGCTCCCTACCCCGACTAGCGGGGGGCCAGAACAATGAGCAGTTCTTC.

This clone is a singleton in its sample. The rearrangement links TRBV5-6 to TRBJ2-5; TRBD2 matches at 11 bases. Germline trimming cut 7 bases from V and 5 bases from J; bases unmatched to any gene: 10. CDR3 length equals 15 residues. CDR1 is SGHDT, CDR2 YYEEEE, per germline. The CDR3 is CASGRTSGGGETQYF. CDR3 in DNA: TGTGCCAGCGGAAGAACTAGCGGGGGCGGGGAGACCCAGTACTTC.